This T cell receptor beta chain was identified in a study of monozygotic twins with inflammatory bowel disease. TCRdb re-called the 5' RACE reads; one entry per CDR3 protein, DNA not given. This sample contains approximately 330,000 distinct CDR3 sequences. This CDR3 has 15 amino acids. In germline, CDR1 is DFQATT, CDR2 SNEGSKA (reference sequence). The chain combines TRBV20-1 with TRBJ2-5; TCRdb's D call, TRBD2, is unchecked because there is no DNA. The specimen sequenced was blood. The source of this sequence is a human donor with ulcerative colitis or Crohn's disease, or a healthy co-twin of an affected twin (not recorded which). The CDR3 spells CSADSRTSGKETQYF.